The 30 T cell receptor beta chains below were found in one sample sequenced in a study of OX40 agonist ivuxolimab in advanced cancers. Assay used: immunoSEQ multiplex PCR; TCRdb lists only in-frame clones, some missing. The data contain 45,000 to 70,000 clones, about 89% of them singletons. Sample: CD4+ or CD8+ T cells sorted from blood, taken in a trial of the OX40 agonist ivuxolimab. The receptors here all came from an adult with an advanced solid tumor such as melanoma, head and neck, liver or kidney cancer.

The rearrangement links TRBV5-5 to TRBJ2-3, with 10 positions matching TRBD2. The CDR3 is made up of 15 amino acids. Germline-derived CDR1 and CDR2 are SGHKS and YYEKEE (reference sequence). V gave up 3 bases and J gave up 6 bases; unmatched junction bases: 7. CDR3 protein: CASSSPSGSPDTQYF. CDR3 sequence (DNA): TGTGCCAGCAGCTCCCCTAGCGGGAGTCCTGATACGCAGTATTTT.

This clone was seen more than once but under ten times. The CDR3 here is CAWATGRETQYF. CDR3 in DNA: TGTGCCTGGGCGACGGGGAGAGAGACCCAGTACTTC. The J gene is TRBJ2-5, the V gene TRBV30, with D maybe TRBD2 (5 bases). Germline V gene data show CDR1 as GTSNPN and CDR2 as SVGIG (reference sequence). V was clipped by 5 bases and J by 4 bases, with 11 bases between them. This CDR3 has 12 residues.

The rearrangement links TRBV5-1 to TRBJ2-3; TRBD1 might be the D (5 bases). The CDR3 is made up of 12 amino acids. The V end lost 4 bases, the J end lost 5 bases, and 8 bases lay between the germline ends. Germline V lookup: CDR1 SGHRS, CDR2 YFSETQ. The CDR3 DNA sequence: TGCGCCAGCAGCATAAGGGGAGATACGCAGTATTTT. Amino acids: CASSIRGDTQYF.

This chain links TRBV5-1 with TRBJ2-3; no definite D call. CDR1 SGHRS and CDR2 YFSETQ come from the germline V gene. Trimming took 1 base from V and 0 from J, leaving 6 bases between them. The CDR3 extends over 14 amino acids. This CDR3 reads CASSLSASTDTQYF. The CDR3 DNA follows: TGCGCCAGCAGCTTGTCCGCTAGCACAGATACGCAGTATTTT.

V usage is TRBV19 and J usage is TRBJ2-1, with D perhaps TRBD1 (7 bases). CDR3 length: 15 amino acids. Trimming cost V 4 bases and J 8 bases, with 18 bases left between them. Germline CDR1 LNHDA, CDR2 SQIVND (reference sequence). The CDR3 sequence is CASSRAGQTGYEQFF. In DNA form, the CDR3 reads TGTGCCAGTAGTAGGGCGGGACAGACTGGATATGAGCAGTTCTTC.

The chain uses TRBV29-1 and TRBJ2-7; tentatively, D is TRBD1 (6 bases). Germline CDR1 is SQVTM and CDR2 is ANQGSEA. The CDR3 sequence is 14 residues long. V was pared by 6 bases and J by 0 bases, with 15 bases between. The CDR3 nucleotides are TGCAGCGTAACTGGACAGTCAAGCTCCTACGAGCAGTACTTC. This gives the protein CSVTGQSSSYEQYF.

The chain combines TRBV9 with TRBJ1-3; D is undetermined. Trimming left V 3 bases short and J 6 bases short, with 10 bases between. The CDR3 runs 13 residues. CDR1 and CDR2 from the germline V gene are SGDLS and YYNGEE. CDR3 loop: CASSAPEVNTIYF. The CDR3 DNA sequence: TGTGCCAGCAGCGCCCCCGAAGTAAACACCATATATTTT.

CDR3 in DNA: TGTGCCAGCAGCTTCGGGTGGGGGACCCAGTACTTC. Translating gives CASSFGWGTQYF. This chain joins TRBV5-6 and TRBJ2-5; D unclear. Trimming removed 2 bases from V and 7 bases from J, with 9 bases in between. Germline V gene lookup returns CDR1 SGHDT and CDR2 YYEEEE. This CDR3 comprises 12 residues.

This sequence joins TRBV7-3 and TRBJ2-1; D may be TRBD1 (6 bases). Per germline, CDR1 SGHTA and CDR2 FQGTGA. The CDR3 consists of 15 residues. Trimming removed 6 bases at V and 8 bases at J, with 20 bases between. The CDR3 region is CASSLQGRSGDEQFF. DNA of the CDR3: TGTGCCAGCAGTTTACAGGGTAGGAGTGGCGATGAGCAGTTCTTC.

The chain is built from TRBV19 and TRBJ2-2; either TRBD1 or TRBD2 may fit D (5 bases each). The CDR3 length is 14 residues. V dropped 6 bases and J dropped 0 bases, with 8 bases sitting between them. Looked up from germline, CDR1 is LNHDA and CDR2 is SQIVND (reference sequence). CDR3 DNA: TGTGCCAGTAGACCGGGGCCGAACACCGGGGAGCTGTTTTTT. Its translation is CASRPGPNTGELFF.

J is TRBJ2-2 and V is TRBV30; 9 nucleotides line up with TRBD1. V dropped 0 bases and J dropped 7; count of bases not matched to a gene: 6. Per the germline V gene, CDR1 is GTSNPN and CDR2 is SVGIG (reference sequence). The CDR3 spans 15 residues. CDR3 bases: TGTGCCTGGAGTGTACTGACAGGGGGTGGCGGGGAGCTGTTTTTT. It is translated as CAWSVLTGGGGELFF. The whole variable domain, remainder taken from reference TRBV30 and TRBJ2-2, is SQTIHQWPATLVQPVGSPLSLECTVEGTSNPNLYWYRQAAGRGLQLLFYSVGIGQISSEVPQNLSASRPQDRQFILSSKKLLLSDSGFYLCAWSVLTGGGGELFFGEGSRLTVL.

The J gene is TRBJ2-5, the V gene TRBV27, with 11 bases lining up with TRBD1. J was trimmed by 4 bases and V by 5 bases; bases with no gene match: 9. This CDR3 region has 16 residues. Germline CDR1 is MNHEY and CDR2 is SMNVEV (reference sequence). The CDR3 nucleotides read TGTGCCAGCAGTCGGGGGACAGGGGGGAGGAGAGAGACCCAGTACTTC. Protein product: CASSRGTGGRRETQYF.

The chain carries TRBV19 and TRBJ1-5, with TRBD1 as a possible D gene (5 bases). Trimming removed 4 bases from V and 3 bases from J, with 16 bases in between. The CDR3 length is 16 residues. CDR1 LNHDA and CDR2 SQIVND come from the germline V gene (reference sequence). The CDR3 DNA reads as TGTGCCAGTAGTAAATGGGAAGGGGATGCCAATCAGCCCCAGCATTTT. This translates into CASSKWEGDANQPQHF. Complete variable domain (other parts from reference TRBV19 and TRBJ1-5): DGGITQSPKYLFRKEGQNVTLSCEQNLNHDAMYWYRQDPGQGLRLIYYSQIVNDFQKGDIAEGYSVSREKKESFPLTVTSAQKNPTAFYLCASSKWEGDANQPQHFGDGTRLSIL.

The chain recombines TRBV4-1 with TRBJ2-3; 8 nucleotides match TRBD2. V was pared by 10 bases and J by 6 bases, with 12 bases of the junction left unmatched. Germline CDR1 MGHRA, CDR2 YSYEKL. This CDR3 has 14 amino acids. This CDR3 reads CATGRGGAQDTQYF. For the CDR3, the DNA is TGCGCCACCGGGAGGGGCGGGGCCCAGGATACGCAGTATTTT.

The chain is built from TRBV30 and TRBJ1-3, with 7 bases lining up with TRBD1. The length of the CDR3 is 13 residues. Germline CDR1 reads GTSNPN; CDR2 reads SVGIG (reference sequence). Trimming removed 2 bases from V and 5 bases from J; junction bases left unmatched: 3. The CDR3 region is CAWSPGGRNTIYF. For the CDR3, the DNA is TGTGCCTGGAGTCCAGGGGGGCGAAACACCATATATTTT.

The CDR3 region has the DNA TGTGCCGCCGGGGACTCTGGGGCCAACGTCCTGACTTTC. It specifies CAAGDSGANVLTF. The V and J genes are TRBV6-1 and TRBJ2-6; D is possibly TRBD2 (5 bases). V lost 11 bases and J 0 bases, leaving 8 bases between the germline ends. Germline assignment: CDR1 MNHNS and CDR2 SASEGT. The CDR3 loop spans 13 amino acids.

The genes are TRBV27 and TRBJ2-3; 14 bases agree with TRBD2. CDR1 is MNHEY, CDR2 SMNVEV, per germline (reference sequence). The length of the CDR3 is 17 residues. Trimming cost V 5 bases and J 1 base; bases outside gene matches: 5. The CDR3 DNA is TGTGCCAGCAGTCTCCGACTAGCGGGAGGGCGCACAGATACGCAGTATTTT. It is translated as CASSLRLAGGRTDTQYF.

This clone was observed a few times. This chain connects TRBV18 to TRBJ1-5; maybe TRBD1 (5 bases). The germline CDR1 and CDR2 sequences are KGHSH and LQKENI. Deletions cut 4 bases from V and 11 bases from J, with 12 bases between. The CDR3 loop spans 12 amino acids. The DNA of the CDR3 is TGTGCCAGCTCACTCGCAGGGAAAACCCAGCATTTT. Translating it yields CASSLAGKTQHF.

The chain joins TRBV19 to TRBJ2-3; 9 positions match TRBD2. CDR1 and CDR2 from the germline V gene are LNHDA and SQIVND (reference sequence). The V and J ends lost 5 bases and 1 base, in that order; junction bases with no gene match: 10. The CDR3 consists of 17 residues. The CDR3 protein is CASSGRQRGVRTDTQYF. The CDR3 bases are TGTGCCAGTAGTGGCCGCCAGCGGGGGGTCCGCACAGATACGCAGTATTTT.

The CDR3, as DNA: TGTGCTAGTGGCTCCCATGGAGGGGGAAACACCATATATTTT. It codes for CASGSHGGGNTIYF. This rearrangement joins TRBV12-5 to TRBJ1-3; no firm D call. The CDR3 totals 14 residues. Between the trimmed V and J ends, which lost 6 bases and 4 bases, there was a span of 13 bases. Looked up from germline, CDR1 is LGHNT and CDR2 is FRNRAP.

This rearrangement joins TRBV28 to TRBJ1-6, with TRBD1 as a possible D gene (5 bases). The germline gives CDR1 MDHEN, CDR2 SYDVKM. V lost 7 bases and J 4 bases, leaving 11 bases between the germline ends. This CDR3 spans 14 amino acids. The CDR3 coding sequence is TGTGCCAGCAAACTAGACAGTTATAATTCACCCCTCCACTTT. This gives the protein CASKLDSYNSPLHF.

The chain uses TRBV14 and TRBJ1-4; D is uncertain. V dropped 4 bases and J dropped 6 bases, with 18 bases sitting between them. Germline lookup yields CDR1 SGHDN and CDR2 FVKESK. The CDR3 has 16 residues. CDR3 nucleotides: TGTGCCAGCAGCCTCCGGGCCTCGCCCCGTGATGAAAAACTGTTTTTT. This gives the protein CASSLRASPRDEKLFF.

The chain recombines TRBV2 with TRBJ2-7; no clear D gene. The CDR3 runs to 10 residues. V was cut by 3 bases and J by 5 bases, with 2 bases left in between. Per the germline V gene, CDR1 is SNHLY and CDR2 is FYNNEI. CDR3 in amino acids: CASSDNEQYF. The CDR3 DNA reads TGTGCCAGCAGTGACAACGAGCAGTACTTC.

This chain links TRBV6-4 with TRBJ2-7; 9 nucleotides agree with TRBD2. The junction had 7 bases not matched to a gene; V was cut back by 1 base and J by 0 bases. Germline V gives CDR1 MRHNA, CDR2 SNTAGT. There are 17 residues in the CDR3. CDR3 sequence reads: CASSDFSGGTSSYEQYF. DNA for the CDR3: TGTGCCAGCAGTGACTTTAGCGGGGGAACCAGCTCCTACGAGCAGTACTTC.

The V gene is TRBV28, the J gene TRBJ1-5; TRBD1 matches at 7 bases. Germline V gene lookup returns CDR1 MDHEN and CDR2 SYDVKM. The CDR3 spans 15 residues. The ends lost 7 bases at V and 1 base at J; junction bases unmatched: 7. DNA of the CDR3: TGTGCCAGCATAGTATCGACAGGGAGCAATCAGCCCCAGCATTTT. Amino acids: CASIVSTGSNQPQHF.

V gene TRBV6-6 combines with J gene TRBJ1-2; D gene uncertain. This CDR3 region has 12 residues. The V and J ends lost 5 bases and 4 bases respectively, with 8 bases between them. CDR1 is MNHNY and CDR2 is SVGAGI in the germline V gene (reference sequence). The CDR3 DNA is TGTGCCAGCAGTCCGTTGGGCTATGGCTACACCTTC. It yields the protein CASSPLGYGYTF.

The rearrangement uses TRBV5-6 and TRBJ1-5; TRBD1 might be the D (5 bases). The V gene's germline CDR1 is SGHDT and CDR2 YYEEEE. V was shortened by 0 bases and J by 2 bases, with 9 bases between the two germline ends. The CDR3 is made up of 15 amino acids. This CDR3 reads CASSLEGRGNQPQHF. CDR3 DNA: TGTGCCAGCAGCTTGGAGGGGCGCGGCAATCAGCCCCAGCATTTT.

A few counts support this clone. The genes are TRBV27 and TRBJ2-3; D is unresolved. This CDR3 has 13 amino acids. The germline V gene encodes CDR1 MNHEY and CDR2 SMNVEV (reference sequence). Trimming stripped 5 bases from V and 0 bases from J, with 6 bases between. CDR3 loop: CASSATSTDTQYF. The CDR3 DNA sequence: TGTGCCAGCAGTGCTACTAGCACAGATACGCAGTATTTT.

The chain combines TRBV14 with TRBJ1-4; possible D gene TRBD1, 5 bases. There are 15 residues in the CDR3. In germline, CDR1 is SGHDN, CDR2 FVKESK. The V and J ends lost 0 bases and 8 bases respectively, with 13 bases between them. The CDR3 is CASSQDGAVREKLFF. CDR3 coding DNA: TGTGCCAGCAGCCAAGATGGGGCCGTAAGGGAAAAACTGTTTTTT.

The chain employs TRBV19 and TRBJ1-5, with D possibly TRBD1 on 6 matching bases. This CDR3 has 13 amino acids. V lost 8 bases and J lost 3, with 11 bases in between. CDR1 and CDR2 from the germline V gene are LNHDA and SQIVND (reference sequence). CDR3 region: CASWDNHNQPQHF. Written as DNA, the CDR3 is TGTGCCAGTTGGGACAACCACAATCAGCCCCAGCATTTT.